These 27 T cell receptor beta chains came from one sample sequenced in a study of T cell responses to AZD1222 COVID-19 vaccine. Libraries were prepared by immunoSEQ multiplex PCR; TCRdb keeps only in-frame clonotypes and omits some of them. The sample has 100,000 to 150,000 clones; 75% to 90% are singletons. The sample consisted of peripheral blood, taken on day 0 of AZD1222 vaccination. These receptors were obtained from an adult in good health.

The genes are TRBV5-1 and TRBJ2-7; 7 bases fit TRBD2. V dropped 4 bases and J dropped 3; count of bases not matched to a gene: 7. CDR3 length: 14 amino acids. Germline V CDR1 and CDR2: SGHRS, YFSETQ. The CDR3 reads CASSLREGGYEQYF. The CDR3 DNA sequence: TGCGCCAGCAGCCTCAGGGAGGGAGGCTACGAGCAGTACTTC. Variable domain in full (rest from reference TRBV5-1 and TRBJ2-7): KAGVTQTPRYLIKTRGQQVTLSCSPISGHRSVSWYQQTPGQGLQFLFEYFSETQRNKGNFPGRFSGRQFSNSRSEMNVSTLELGDSALYLCASSLREGGYEQYFGPGTRLTVT.

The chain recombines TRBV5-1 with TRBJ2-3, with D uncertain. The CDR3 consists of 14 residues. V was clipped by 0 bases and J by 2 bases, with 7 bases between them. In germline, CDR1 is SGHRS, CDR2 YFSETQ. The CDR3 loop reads CASSLEQITDTQYF. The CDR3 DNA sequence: TGCGCCAGCAGCTTGGAGCAGATCACAGATACGCAGTATTTT.

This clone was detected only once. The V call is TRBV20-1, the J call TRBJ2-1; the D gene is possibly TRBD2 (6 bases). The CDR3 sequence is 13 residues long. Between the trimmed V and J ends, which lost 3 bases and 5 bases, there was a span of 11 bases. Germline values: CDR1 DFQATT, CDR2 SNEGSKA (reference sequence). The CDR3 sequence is CSASASAHNEQFF. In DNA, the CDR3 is TGCAGTGCTAGTGCTAGCGCCCACAATGAGCAGTTCTTC.

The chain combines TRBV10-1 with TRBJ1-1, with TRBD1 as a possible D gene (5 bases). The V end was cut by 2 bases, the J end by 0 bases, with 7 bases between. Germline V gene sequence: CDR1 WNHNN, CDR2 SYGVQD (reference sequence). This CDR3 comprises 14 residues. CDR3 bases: TGCGCCAGCAGTGAGACAGGTTTGAACACTGAAGCTTTCTTT. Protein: CASSETGLNTEAFF.

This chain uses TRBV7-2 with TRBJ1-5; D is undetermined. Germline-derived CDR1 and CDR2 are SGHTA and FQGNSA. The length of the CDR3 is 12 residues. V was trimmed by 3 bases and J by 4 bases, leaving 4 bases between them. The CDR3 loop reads CASSFDNQPQHF. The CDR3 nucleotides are TGTGCCAGCAGCTTCGATAATCAGCCCCAGCATTTT. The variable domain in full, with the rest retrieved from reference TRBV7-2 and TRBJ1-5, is GAGVSQSPSNKVTEKGKDVELRCDPISGHTALYWYRQSLGQGLEFLIYFQGNSAPDKSGLPSDRFSAERTGGSVSTLTIQRTQQEDSAVYLCASSFDNQPQHFGDGTRLSIL.

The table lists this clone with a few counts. DNA for the CDR3: TGTGCCAGCAGTGAAATTCGGACAGGGAACTATGGCTACACCTTC. It specifies CASSEIRTGNYGYTF. The V call is TRBV6-1, the J call TRBJ1-2; 8 positions match TRBD1. The CDR3 sequence is 15 residues long. CDR1 and CDR2 from the germline V gene are MNHNS and SASEGT. V dropped 2 bases and J dropped 2; count of bases not matched to a gene: 4.

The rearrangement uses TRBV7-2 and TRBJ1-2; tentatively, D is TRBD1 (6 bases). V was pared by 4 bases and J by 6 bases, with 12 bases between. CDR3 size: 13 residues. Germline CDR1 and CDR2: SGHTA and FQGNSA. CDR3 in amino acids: CASSSNRVHGYTF. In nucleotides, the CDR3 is TGTGCCAGCAGCTCGAACAGGGTCCATGGCTACACCTTC.

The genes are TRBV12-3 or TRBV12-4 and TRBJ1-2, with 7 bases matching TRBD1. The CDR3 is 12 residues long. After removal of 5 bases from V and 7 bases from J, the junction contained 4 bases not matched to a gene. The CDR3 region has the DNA TGTGCCAGCAGTCCCCGACAGGGTGGCTACACCTTC. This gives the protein CASSPRQGGYTF.

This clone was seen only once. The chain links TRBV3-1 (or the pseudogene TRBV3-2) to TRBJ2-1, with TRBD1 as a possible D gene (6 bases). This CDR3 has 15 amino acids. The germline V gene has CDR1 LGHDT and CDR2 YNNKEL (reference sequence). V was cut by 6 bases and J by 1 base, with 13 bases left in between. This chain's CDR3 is CASRGGRASYNEQFF. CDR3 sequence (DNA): TGTGCCAGCAGAGGGGGACGGGCGTCCTACAATGAGCAGTTCTTC.

This CDR3 is CASSQDRPGNTEAFF. Written as DNA, the CDR3 is TGCGCCAGCAGCCAAGATCGGCCGGGGAACACTGAAGCTTTCTTT. The chain combines TRBV4-1 with TRBJ1-1; D is ambiguous. The CDR3 length is 15 residues. Trimming took 0 bases from V and 1 from J, leaving 9 bases between them. The germline V gene encodes CDR1 MGHRA and CDR2 YSYEKL.

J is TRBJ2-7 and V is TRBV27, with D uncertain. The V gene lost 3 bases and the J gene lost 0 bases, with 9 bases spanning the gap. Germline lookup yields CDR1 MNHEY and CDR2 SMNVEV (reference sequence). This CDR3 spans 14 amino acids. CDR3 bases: TGTGCCAGCAGTTTCTCTACGGGCTCCTACGAGCAGTACTTC. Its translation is CASSFSTGSYEQYF.

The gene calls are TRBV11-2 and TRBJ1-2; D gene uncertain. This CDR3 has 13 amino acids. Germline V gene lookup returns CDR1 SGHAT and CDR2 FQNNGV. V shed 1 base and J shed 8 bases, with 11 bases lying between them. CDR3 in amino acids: CASSLVEGRGYTF. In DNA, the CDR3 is TGTGCCAGCAGCTTAGTGGAGGGCAGAGGCTACACCTTC.

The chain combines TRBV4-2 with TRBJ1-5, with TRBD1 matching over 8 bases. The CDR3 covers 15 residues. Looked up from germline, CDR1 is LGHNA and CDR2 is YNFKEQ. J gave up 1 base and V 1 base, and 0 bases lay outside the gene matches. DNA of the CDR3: TGTGCCAGCAGCCAAGGGACAGGGAGCAATCAGCCCCAGCATTTT. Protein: CASSQGTGSNQPQHF.

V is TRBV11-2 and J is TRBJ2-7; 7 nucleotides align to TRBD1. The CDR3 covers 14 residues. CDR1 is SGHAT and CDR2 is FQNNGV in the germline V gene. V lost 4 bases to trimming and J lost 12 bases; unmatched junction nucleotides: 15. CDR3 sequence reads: CASSSREGQVHRYF. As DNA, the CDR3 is TGTGCCAGCAGCTCCCGGGAAGGACAGGTCCACCGGTACTTC.

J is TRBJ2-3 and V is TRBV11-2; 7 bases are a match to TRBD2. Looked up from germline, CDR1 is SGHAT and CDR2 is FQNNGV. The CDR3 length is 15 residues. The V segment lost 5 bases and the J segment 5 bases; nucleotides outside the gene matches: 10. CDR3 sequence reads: CASSRPSGVKDTQYF. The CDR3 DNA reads TGTGCCAGCAGCAGACCCAGCGGGGTCAAAGATACGCAGTATTTT.

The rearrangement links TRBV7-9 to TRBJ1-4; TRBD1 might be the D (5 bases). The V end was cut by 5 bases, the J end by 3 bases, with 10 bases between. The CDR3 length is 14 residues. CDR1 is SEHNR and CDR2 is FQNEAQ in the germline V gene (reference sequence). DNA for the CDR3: TGTGCCAGCAGCGTTCGGGACGCTAATGAAAAACTGTTTTTT. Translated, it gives CASSVRDANEKLFF.

The CDR3 bases are TGTGCCAGCAGCTTAGACGGCCGAAGCACAGATACGCAGTATTTT. Its protein is CASSLDGRSTDTQYF. J is TRBJ2-3 and V is TRBV11-2; no definite D call. This CDR3 contains 15 residues. V shed 0 bases and J shed 0 bases, with 7 bases lying between them. Germline lookup yields CDR1 SGHAT and CDR2 FQNNGV.

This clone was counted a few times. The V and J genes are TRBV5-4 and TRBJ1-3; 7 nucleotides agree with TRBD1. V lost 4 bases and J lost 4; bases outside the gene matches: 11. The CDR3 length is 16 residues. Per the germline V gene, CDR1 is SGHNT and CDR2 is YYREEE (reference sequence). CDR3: CASSRRQGALGNTIYF. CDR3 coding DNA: TGTGCCAGCAGCCGGAGACAGGGTGCGTTAGGAAACACCATATATTTT.

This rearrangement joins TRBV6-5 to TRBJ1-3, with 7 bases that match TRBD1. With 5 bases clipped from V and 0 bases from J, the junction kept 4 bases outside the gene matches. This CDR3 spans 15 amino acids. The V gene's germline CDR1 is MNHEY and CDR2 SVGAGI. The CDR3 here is CASSLQGSSGNTIYF. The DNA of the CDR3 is TGTGCCAGCAGTCTACAGGGGTCCTCTGGAAACACCATATATTTT.

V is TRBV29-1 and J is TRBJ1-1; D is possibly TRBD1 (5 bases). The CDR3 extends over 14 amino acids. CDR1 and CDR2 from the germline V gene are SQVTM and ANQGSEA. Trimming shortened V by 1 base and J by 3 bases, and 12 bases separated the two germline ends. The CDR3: CSVEVGGGDTEAFF. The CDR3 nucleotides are TGCAGCGTTGAAGTGGGGGGAGGGGACACTGAAGCTTTCTTT.

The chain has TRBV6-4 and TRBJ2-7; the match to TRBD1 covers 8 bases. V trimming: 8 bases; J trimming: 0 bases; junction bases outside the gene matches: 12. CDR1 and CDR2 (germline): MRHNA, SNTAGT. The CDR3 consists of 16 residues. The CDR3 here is CASSFPGQANSYEQYF. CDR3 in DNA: TGTGCCAGCTCATTCCCGGGACAGGCAAACTCCTACGAGCAGTACTTC.

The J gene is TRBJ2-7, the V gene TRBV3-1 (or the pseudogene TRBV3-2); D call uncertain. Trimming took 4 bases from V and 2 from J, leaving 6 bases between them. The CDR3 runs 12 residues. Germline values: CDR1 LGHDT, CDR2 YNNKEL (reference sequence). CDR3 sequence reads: CASSRYPYEQYF. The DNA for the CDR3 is TGTGCCAGCAGCCGCTATCCCTACGAGCAGTACTTC.

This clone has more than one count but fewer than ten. The CDR3 nucleotides read TGCGCCAGCAGCTTAATAGGCAGGAATGAAAAACTGTTTTTT. This encodes CASSLIGRNEKLFF. This chain joins TRBV5-1 and TRBJ1-4; no definite D call. Per germline, CDR1 SGHRS and CDR2 YFSETQ. V dropped 2 bases and J dropped 5 bases, with 10 bases sitting between them. CDR3 length equals 14 residues. The full variable domain, in which reference TRBV5-1 and TRBJ1-4 provide the parts outside the CDR3, is KAGVTQTPRYLIKTRGQQVTLSCSPISGHRSVSWYQQTPGQGLQFLFEYFSETQRNKGNFPGRFSGRQFSNSRSEMNVSTLELGDSALYLCASSLIGRNEKLFFGSGTQLSVL.

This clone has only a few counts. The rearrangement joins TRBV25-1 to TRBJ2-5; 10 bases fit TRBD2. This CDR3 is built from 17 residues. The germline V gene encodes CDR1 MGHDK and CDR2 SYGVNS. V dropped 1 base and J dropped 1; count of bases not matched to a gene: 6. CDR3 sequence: CASSEWTSGMFQETQYF. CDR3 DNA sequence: TGTGCCAGCAGTGAATGGACTAGCGGAATGTTCCAAGAGACCCAGTACTTC.

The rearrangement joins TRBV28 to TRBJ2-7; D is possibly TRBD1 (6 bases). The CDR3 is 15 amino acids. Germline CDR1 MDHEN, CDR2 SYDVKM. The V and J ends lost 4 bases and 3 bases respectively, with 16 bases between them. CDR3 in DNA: TGTGCCAGCAGTTCCCGTAAGACAGGAATCTACGAGCAGTACTTC. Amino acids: CASSSRKTGIYEQYF.

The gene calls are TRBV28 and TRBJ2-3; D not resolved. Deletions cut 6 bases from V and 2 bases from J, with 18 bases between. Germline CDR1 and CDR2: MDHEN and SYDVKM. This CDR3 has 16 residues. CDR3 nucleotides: TGTGCCAGCAGGACCCCCTTTGGCGCTCCCACAGATACGCAGTATTTT. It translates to CASRTPFGAPTDTQYF.

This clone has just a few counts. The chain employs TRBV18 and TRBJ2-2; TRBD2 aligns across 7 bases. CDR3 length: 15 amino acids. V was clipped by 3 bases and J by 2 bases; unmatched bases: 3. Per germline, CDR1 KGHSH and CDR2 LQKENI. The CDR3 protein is CASSPGLSNTGELFF. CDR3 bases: TGTGCCAGCTCACCGGGACTATCCAACACCGGGGAGCTGTTTTTT.